One T cell receptor beta chain is described in this entry. The data are from a study of blood T cell repertoires in COVID-19. The overall study: Samples representing acute and convalescent COVID-19 were sourced from the United States, Italy and Spain. Sources were T cells, B-cell-depleted T cells, or PBMCs; the material itself was cDNA or gDNA.

Trimming pared 1 base from V and 2 bases from J, leaving 8 bases between. CDR3 length: 15 amino acids. CDR1 SGHTA and CDR2 FQGNSA come from the germline V gene. TCRdb's table, derived via immunoSEQ multiplex PCR, lists solely in-frame clones and lacks some. The repertoire holds approximately 150,000 clones, with about four fifths as singletons. The TCR was taken from a woman aged 70-85 years with acute or convalescent COVID-19. The chain joins TRBV7-2 to TRBJ2-2; D is unresolved. Sequencing was carried out using peripheral blood. The CDR3 nucleotides are TGTGCCAGCAGCTTAGTTAGCCAAAACACCGGGGAGCTGTTTTTT. This sequence encodes CASSLVSQNTGELFF. Together with reference TRBV7-2 and TRBJ2-2, the CDR3 gives the full variable domain: GAGVSQSPSNKVTEKGKDVELRCDPISGHTALYWYRQSLGQGLEFLIYFQGNSAPDKSGLPSDRFSAERTGGSVSTLTIQRTQQEDSAVYLCASSLVSQNTGELFFGEGSRLTVL.